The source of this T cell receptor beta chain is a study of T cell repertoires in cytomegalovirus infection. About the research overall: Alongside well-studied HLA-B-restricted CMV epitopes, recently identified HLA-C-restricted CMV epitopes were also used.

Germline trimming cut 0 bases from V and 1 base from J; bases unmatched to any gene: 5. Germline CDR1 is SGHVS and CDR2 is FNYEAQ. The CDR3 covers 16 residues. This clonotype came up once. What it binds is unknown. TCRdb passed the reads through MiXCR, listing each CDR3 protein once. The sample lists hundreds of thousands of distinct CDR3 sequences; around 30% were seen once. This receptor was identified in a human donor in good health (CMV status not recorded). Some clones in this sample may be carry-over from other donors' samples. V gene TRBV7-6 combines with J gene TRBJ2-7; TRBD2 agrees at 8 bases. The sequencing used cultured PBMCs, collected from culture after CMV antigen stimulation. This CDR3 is CASSLALAGGSYEQYF. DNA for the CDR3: TGTGCCAGCAGCTTAGCGCTCGCGGGAGGTTCCTACGAGCAGTACTTC.